This T cell receptor beta chain appears in the sequencing data of a study of post-analysis software for immune sequencing data (dated by TCRdb to about 2015). Concerning the study at large: Relapsing-remitting, secondary progressive and progressive-relapsing multiple sclerosis were recorded as disease courses, and subtype annotation was lacking for some patients. The patient repertoires were compared against approximately ten previously published healthy control repertoires obtained from donors aged 6 to 25 years. A subset of samples was prepared in parallel using single-end sample barcoding, then pooled and co-amplified after Illumina adapter ligation. General study outcomes and caveats: Patients showed significantly higher frequencies than controls for roughly five TRBV segments, among them TRBV5-6, TRBV5-1 and TRBV20-1. The control group was slightly older than the multiple sclerosis patient group. Normalized Chao1 diversity was significantly lower in multiple sclerosis patients than controls, suggesting substantial peripheral T-cell clonal expansion. Strong co-clustering of samples prepared in the same batch was shown by direct clustering with F measure, prompting a batch-effect correction.

Sequences DFQATT (CDR1) and SNEGSKA (CDR2) are obtained from the germline V gene (reference sequence). The CDR3, from cysteine to phenylalanine, totals 16 residues. Only the CDR3 portion is preserved as DNA: 48 bases, with reading frame beginning at the first base. Trimming removed 4 bases from V and 1 base from J; the gene matches leave 10 bases unexplained. To demonstrate the VDJtools post-analysis software, the study profiled TCR beta repertoires from the peripheral blood of 13 young patients with multiple sclerosis. Multiple sclerosis patients were children and adolescents aged 6 to 15 years. This clonotype was observed at least ten times. The antigen it recognizes is unknown. There are no base qualities to consult, and no much larger clone falls within one base. Library preparation was by PCR. The sequencer listed for this sample is Illumina HiSeq 2500. To reduce PCR and sequencing biases, unique molecular identifiers were incorporated into the TCR beta cDNA libraries. Approximately 500,000 cDNA molecules were obtained per 1 to 10 million input T cells, so each molecule approximated one T cell. The patient libraries were prepared and sequenced with the same protocol used for the earlier healthy control dataset. Samples belonging to the same batch were prepared together, multiplexed and sequenced on a shared HiSeq lane. For the original study's pipeline: MIGEC handled the raw barcoded reads, throwing out single-read molecular identifier groups before consensus assembly and CDR3 extraction. Clonotype tables were post-analysed with VDJtools, and diversity was normalized by down-sampling all datasets to the smallest sample size. In repertoire overlap clustering, CDR3 amino acid sequences, but not nucleotide sequences, were matched to correct batch-related cross-sample contamination. TCRdb reanalyzed the raw reads on its own, using fastp at Q25 for trimming and MiXCR for clone calling, and kept in-frame beta chains. Merged by CDR3 protein, the rows form single entries marked with the most common genes and DNA. V and J calls and clone size were set by TCRdb, not the authors. This sample is represented by 150,000 to 200,000 distinct CDR3 sequences; roughly 30% of them were singletons. The leading ten clones occupy about 1.6% of the sample.

The chain was built from TRBV20-1 and TRBJ2-3, and 8 junction bases match TRBD2. Material for sequencing was blood. The sequence was collected from a girl aged 10 to 17 with multiple sclerosis. The CDR3 has the sequence CSATTLLAGGTDTQYF. In nucleotide form, the sequence is TGCAGTGCTACCACCCTTCTAGCGGGCGGCACAGATACGCAGTATTTT.